This TCR beta chain came from a study of blood T cell repertoires in COVID-19. Study background: The United States, Italy and Spain supplied acute and convalescent COVID-19 samples. Sources were T cells, B-cell-depleted T cells, or PBMCs; the material itself was cDNA or gDNA.

This clone was seen just once. Original data processing: Estimation of nucleated cell counts was performed using reference gene primer amplification. The protocol was immunoSEQ multiplex PCR, while the TCRdb copy is restricted to in-frame clones and leaves out a portion. The DNA gave D and trimming, while V, J and clone size come from that table. The repertoire holds around 68,000 clones, around 90% seen once, with 5% to 6.5% in the top ten. CDR1 and CDR2 (germline): MDHEN, SYDVKM. V was trimmed by 3 bases and J by 6 bases, leaving 11 bases between them. The CDR3 totals 13 residues. The specimen was peripheral blood. The receptor comes from a woman between 45 and 60 years old with acute or convalescent COVID-19. This chain joins TRBV28 and TRBJ1-2; D gene uncertain. The CDR3 loop is CASSFPLRDGYTF. Here the CDR3 DNA reads TGTGCCAGCAGTTTCCCCCTGAGAGATGGCTACACCTTC.